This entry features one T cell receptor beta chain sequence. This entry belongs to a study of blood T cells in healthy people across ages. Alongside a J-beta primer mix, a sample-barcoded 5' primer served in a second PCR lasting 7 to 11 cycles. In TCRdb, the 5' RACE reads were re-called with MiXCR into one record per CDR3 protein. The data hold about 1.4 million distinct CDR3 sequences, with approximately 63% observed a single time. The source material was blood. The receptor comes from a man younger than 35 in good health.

The CDR3 loop reads CASRSLEASGRATRGNIQYF. DNA for the CDR3: TGTGCCAGCAGATCGCTTGAGGCTAGCGGGAGGGCCACAAGGGGAAACATTCAGTACTTC. The chain is built from TRBV27 and TRBJ2-4; 12 bases line up with TRBD2. After removal of 6 bases from V and 6 bases from J, the junction contained 21 bases not matched to a gene. Germline CDR1 and CDR2: MNHEY and SMNVEV (reference sequence). The CDR3 totals 20 residues.